These 28 T cell receptor beta chains share one sample of origin, sequenced in a study of blood T cell repertoires in COVID-19 (dated by TCRdb to the early 2020s). Library preparation was by the immunoSEQ multiplex PCR assay. This immuneACCESS table, as held by TCRdb, lists in-frame sequences with V and J called but not all clones. Of the missing ones, under half trace to an unresolved V gene in checked studies; the others have no known cause. The sample yields some 74,000 clones; approximately 81% were counted once. The ten largest clonotypes hold 4.8% of the sample. Specimen: peripheral blood. These receptors were taken from a woman aged 80 or over with active or convalescent COVID-19.

In this sample, this clone turned up once. The gene calls are TRBV6-5 and TRBJ1-2; D possibly corresponds to TRBD1 (6 bases). V shed 6 bases and J shed 8 bases, with 19 bases lying between them. This CDR3 has 14 amino acids. Germline V gene lookup returns CDR1 MNHEY and CDR2 SVGAGI. CDR3 amino acids: CASSVKTGNRGYTF. The CDR3 region has the DNA TGTGCCAGCAGCGTCAAAACAGGGAATAGGGGCTACACCTTC.

The chain combines TRBV11-3 with TRBJ1-3; TRBD1 agrees at 7 bases. V gave up 0 bases and J gave up 0 bases; unmatched junction bases: 5. This CDR3 has 17 residues. From germline, CDR1 is SGHNT and CDR2 YENEEA. The CDR3: CASSLDGQVTSGNTIYF. DNA of the CDR3: TGTGCCAGCAGCTTAGACGGACAGGTTACCTCTGGAAACACCATATATTTT.

The chain has TRBV4-3 and TRBJ1-1; 8 nucleotides line up with TRBD1. Looked up from germline, CDR1 is LGHNA and CDR2 is YSLEER. The CDR3 totals 15 residues. J was trimmed by 5 bases and V by 2 bases; bases with no gene match: 7. The CDR3 loop is CASSQPGQGSTEAFF. CDR3 coding DNA: TGCGCCAGCAGCCAACCCGGACAGGGAAGTACTGAAGCTTTCTTT.

CDR3 residues: CASSPSGTYTGELFF. The DNA of the CDR3 is TGTGCCAGCAGCCCATCCGGGACTTACACCGGGGAGCTGTTTTTT. The chain has TRBV7-8 and TRBJ2-2; tentative D call: TRBD2 (6 bases). CDR1 and CDR2 from the germline V gene are SGHVS and FQNEAQ. V gave up 5 bases and J gave up 3 bases, with 13 bases separating them. The CDR3 extends over 15 amino acids.

This clone has just a few counts. This rearrangement joins TRBV7-3 to TRBJ1-1; D is perhaps TRBD1 (6 bases). Trimming cost V 5 bases and J 1 base, with 8 bases left between them. Germline V lookup: CDR1 SGHTA, CDR2 FQGTGA. There are 13 residues in the CDR3. This CDR3 reads CASSQQGNTEAFF. In nucleotides, the CDR3 is TGTGCCAGCAGCCAACAGGGGAACACTGAAGCTTTCTTT. The full variable domain, in which reference TRBV7-3 and TRBJ1-1 provide the parts outside the CDR3, is GAGVSQTPSNKVTEKGKYVELRCDPISGHTALYWYRQSLGQGPEFLIYFQGTGAADDSGLPNDRFFAVRPEGSVSTLKIQRTERGDSAVYLCASSQQGNTEAFFGQGTRLTVV.

The CDR3 region has the DNA TGTGCCAGCAGCTTAGCGGGAGGCAGCTCCTACGAGCAGTACTTC. Residues: CASSLAGGSSYEQYF. The chain has TRBV7-2 and TRBJ2-7, with D tentatively TRBD2 (6 bases). The CDR3 loop spans 15 amino acids. Per germline, CDR1 SGHTA and CDR2 FQGNSA. V shed 0 bases and J shed 0 bases, with 9 bases lying between them.

V usage is TRBV5-6 and J usage is TRBJ2-1, with TRBD2 matching 12 bases. Germline CDR1 and CDR2: SGHDT and YYEEEE. The junction had 6 bases not matched to a gene; V was cut back by 3 bases and J by 8 bases. CDR3 size: 15 residues. CDR3 sequence: CASSYLAGGHHEQFF. The CDR3 bases are TGTGCCAGCAGCTATCTAGCGGGAGGGCATCATGAGCAGTTCTTC.

The V call is TRBV11-2, the J call TRBJ2-6; D remains ambiguous. The CDR3 is 12 residues long. Deletions cut 11 bases from V and 3 bases from J, with 8 bases between. CDR1 is SGHAT and CDR2 is FQNNGV in the germline V gene. CDR3 region: CALLSGANVLTF. CDR3 DNA: TGTGCCCTATTGAGTGGGGCCAACGTCCTGACTTTC.

The CDR3 here is CASSRNLLAGAWTGELFF. CDR3 nucleotides: TGCGCCAGCAGCCGGAATCTACTCGCGGGGGCCTGGACCGGGGAGCTGTTTTTT. The chain carries TRBV5-1 and TRBJ2-2; D is possibly TRBD2 (7 bases). The CDR3 spans 18 residues. Trimming pared 4 bases from V and 5 bases from J, leaving 24 bases between. Germline V CDR1 and CDR2: SGHRS, YFSETQ.

This clone was counted only a few times. The chain combines TRBV18 with TRBJ1-2; a weak D match, TRBD1 (5 bases). The CDR3 is 16 amino acids. V dropped 0 bases and J dropped 2 bases, with 13 bases sitting between them. Germline lookup yields CDR1 KGHSH and CDR2 LQKENI. CDR3 nucleotides: TGTGCCAGCTCACCACCTGGGGGGGGAAGAAACTATGGCTACACCTTC. Its protein product is CASSPPGGGRNYGYTF.

V usage is TRBV18 and J usage is TRBJ1-4; D is possibly TRBD1 (5 bases). Deletions cut 3 bases from V and 8 bases from J, with 10 bases between. CDR1 and CDR2 from the germline V gene are KGHSH and LQKENI. This CDR3 region has 13 residues. The CDR3 spells CASSPDRAEKLFF. The DNA of the CDR3 is TGTGCCAGCTCACCTGACAGAGCCGAAAAACTGTTTTTT.

This chain joins TRBV11-2 and TRBJ2-4, with 7 bases lining up with TRBD1. V gave up 4 bases and J gave up 3 bases; unmatched junction bases: 9. Germline values: CDR1 SGHAT, CDR2 FQNNGV. This CDR3 contains 16 residues. Written as DNA, the CDR3 is TGTGCCAGCAGCTCGTACCGGGACAGAGACAAAAACATTCAGTACTTC. Its translation: CASSSYRDRDKNIQYF.

This clone was found many times. The chain combines TRBV25-1 with TRBJ2-1; tentatively, D is TRBD2 (6 bases). CDR1 is MGHDK, CDR2 SYGVNS, per germline. V was cut by 4 bases and J by 10 bases, with 20 bases left in between. The CDR3 covers 15 residues. This CDR3 reads CASSAPDRTSPEQFF. CDR3 in DNA: TGTGCCAGCAGTGCCCCCGACCGCACTAGCCCCGAGCAGTTCTTC.

This chain joins TRBV6-2 or TRBV6-3 and TRBJ2-4; D is ambiguous. V gave up 5 bases and J gave up 3 bases, with 8 bases separating them. The germline CDR1 and CDR2 sequences are MNHEY and SVGEGT. This CDR3 spans 13 amino acids. The CDR3 loop is CASSDIGKNIQYF. CDR3 DNA: TGTGCCAGCAGTGACATCGGCAAAAACATTCAGTACTTC.

The chain couples TRBV28 to TRBJ1-1; no clear D. Germline values: CDR1 MDHEN, CDR2 SYDVKM. Trimming left V 7 bases short and J 6 bases short, with 18 bases between. This CDR3 region has 14 residues. The CDR3 region has the DNA TGTGCCAGCAAGGAACCGGGGAGGATCGCTGAAGCTTTCTTT. Translating gives CASKEPGRIAEAFF.

This chain's CDR3 is CASSEGLAGVDEQFF. The CDR3 DNA reads as TGTGCCAGCAGTGAAGGCCTAGCGGGAGTCGATGAGCAGTTCTTC. The rearrangement joins TRBV6-1 to TRBJ2-1; TRBD2 matches 10 bases. V lost 1 base and J lost 8; bases outside the gene matches: 5. The CDR3 is made up of 15 amino acids. CDR1 is MNHNS and CDR2 is SASEGT in the germline V gene.

V is TRBV2 and J is TRBJ1-2; D perhaps matches TRBD1 (5 bases). The CDR3 loop spans 15 amino acids. Germline loops: CDR1 SNHLY, CDR2 FYNNEI. The germline V and J ends were trimmed by 2 bases and 4 bases, with 14 bases remaining between them. CDR3 nucleotide sequence: TGTGCCAGCAGTGAAATATTGTCGGGGGTCTATGGCTACACCTTC. Protein sequence: CASSEILSGVYGYTF.

V and J are TRBV7-2 and TRBJ2-3, with TRBD2 matching 8 bases. Germline values: CDR1 SGHTA, CDR2 FQGNSA. The CDR3 contains 15 residues. V lost 5 bases to trimming and J lost 5 bases; unmatched junction nucleotides: 9. DNA for the CDR3: TGTGCCAGCAGCCGTGAGGGCGGGGGGATAGATACGCAGTATTTT. The encoded protein is CASSREGGGIDTQYF.

This clone came up a few times. V is TRBV6-5 and J is TRBJ2-1; TRBD2 aligns across 16 bases. Trimming at V came to 7 bases and at J to 12 bases, leaving 9 bases not matched to a gene. The CDR3 loop spans 15 amino acids. Looked up from germline, CDR1 is MNHEY and CDR2 is SVGAGI. Here the CDR3 reads CASIPGLAGGAGQFF. The CDR3 DNA reads as TGTGCCAGCATACCGGGACTAGCGGGAGGGGCAGGGCAGTTCTTC.

The V and J genes are TRBV5-4 and TRBJ1-6; 7 bases map to TRBD1. V lost 3 bases and J lost 2; bases outside the gene matches: 5. The CDR3 totals 16 residues. CDR1 and CDR2 (germline): SGHNT, YYREEE (reference sequence). The CDR3 nucleotides read TGTGCCAGCAGCTCTAAACAGGGGCCCTATAATTCACCCCTCCACTTT. Protein product: CASSSKQGPYNSPLHF. The full variable domain, completed using reference TRBV5-4 and TRBJ1-6, is ETGVTQSPTHLIKTRGQQVTLRCSSQSGHNTVSWYQQALGQGPQFIFQYYREEENGRGNFPPRFSGLQFPNYSSELNVNALELDDSALYLCASSSKQGPYNSPLHFGNGTRLTVT.

This clone was counted a single time. This chain connects TRBV18 to TRBJ1-6; TRBD1 agrees at 8 bases. Unmatched junction bases numbered 5, after V lost 3 bases and J lost 4 bases. This CDR3 comprises 16 residues. Germline-derived CDR1 and CDR2 are KGHSH and LQKENI. DNA of the CDR3: TGTGCCAGCTCACCCAGGACAGGGACTTATAATTCACCCCTCCACTTT. This codes for CASSPRTGTYNSPLHF. The variable domain in full, completed from reference TRBV18 and TRBJ1-6, reads NAGVMQNPRHLVRRRGQEARLRCSPMKGHSHVYWYRQLPEEGLKFMVYLQKENIIDESGMPKERFSAEFPKEGPSILRIQQVVRGDSAAYFCASSPRTGTYNSPLHFGNGTRLTVT.

V and J are TRBV5-6 and TRBJ1-2; weak D call: TRBD1 (5 bases). Deletions cut 4 bases from V and 8 bases from J, with 33 bases between. The CDR3 length is 19 residues. Germline V gives CDR1 SGHDT, CDR2 YYEEEE. The CDR3 loop is CASSPPLQTAGYGVDGYTF. The CDR3 region has the DNA TGTGCCAGCAGCCCCCCACTACAGACAGCGGGCTATGGCGTAGACGGCTACACCTTC.

CDR3 residues: CASSSRQGGKSEAFF. In nucleotides, the CDR3 is TGTGCCAGCAGCTCCAGACAGGGGGGGAAGTCTGAAGCTTTCTTT. The chain recombines TRBV7-2 with TRBJ1-1; TRBD1 aligns across 9 bases. V shed 4 bases, J shed 6 bases, and the junction held 9 bases outside the gene matches. The CDR3 loop spans 15 amino acids. Germline CDR1 reads SGHTA; CDR2 reads FQGNSA. Filled out from reference TRBV7-2 and TRBJ1-1, the complete variable domain reads GAGVSQSPSNKVTEKGKDVELRCDPISGHTALYWYRQSLGQGLEFLIYFQGNSAPDKSGLPSDRFSAERTGGSVSTLTIQRTQQEDSAVYLCASSSRQGGKSEAFFGQGTRLTVV.

The genes are TRBV4-1 and TRBJ2-5; a possible D gene is TRBD1 (5 bases). V was clipped by 4 bases and J by 7 bases, with 19 bases between them. The CDR3 extends over 15 amino acids. The germline V gene encodes CDR1 MGHRA and CDR2 YSYEKL. The CDR3, as DNA: TGCGCCAGCAGCCCCGACCAGGGCAATCGGGTGACCCAGTACTTC. The encoded protein is CASSPDQGNRVTQYF.

The rearrangement uses TRBV5-1 and TRBJ2-5; 7 bases fit TRBD2. The CDR3 has 14 residues. Looked up from germline, CDR1 is SGHRS and CDR2 is YFSETQ. V shed 2 bases and J 5 bases; nucleotides not matched to a gene: 6. CDR3 residues: CASSFGGGQETQYF. CDR3 coding DNA: TGCGCCAGCAGCTTTGGGGGAGGGCAGGAGACCCAGTACTTC.

The chain combines TRBV5-1 with TRBJ2-7; 10 bases are shared with TRBD1. The CDR3 extends over 16 amino acids. The junction had 11 bases not matched to a gene; V was cut back by 3 bases and J by 5 bases. CDR1 is SGHRS and CDR2 is YFSETQ in the germline V gene. The CDR3 sequence is CASSSIGQGVGDEQYF. CDR3 DNA sequence: TGCGCCAGCAGCTCAATAGGACAGGGGGTAGGGGACGAGCAGTACTTC.

This clone was observed a few times. The genes are TRBV4-3 and TRBJ1-2, with a tentative D call TRBD1 (6 bases). CDR1 and CDR2 from the germline V gene are LGHNA and YSLEER. The CDR3 sequence is 16 residues long. V was trimmed by 3 bases and J by 4 bases, leaving 18 bases between them. CDR3 DNA: TGCGCCAGCAGCCATCATCGACAGGTCCTCCTCTATGGCTACACCTTC. Protein sequence: CASSHHRQVLLYGYTF.

The chain has TRBV24-1 and TRBJ2-7, with D possibly being TRBD1 (5 bases). Trimming cost V 3 bases and J 2 bases, with 13 bases left between them. CDR1 and CDR2 (germline): KGHDR, SFDVKD. CDR3 length: 15 residues. The CDR3 coding sequence is TGTGCCACCAGTGATACCAGGGAAAGGACCTACGAGCAGTACTTC. Amino acid sequence: CATSDTRERTYEQYF.